Each of the 10 T cell receptor beta chains below was sequenced from the same sample in a study of tumor-infiltrating lymphocytes in primary liver carcinoma. Starting from 500 ng of total RNA, TCR beta cDNA was produced with a primer in the constant region. What produced the TCR beta libraries was three nested multiplex PCR rounds using slightly modified ARM-PCR. The first two PCR rounds used TRBV1-TRBV30 forward primers with a C-beta reverse primer, nine to eleven cycles each. TCRdb re-called the multiplex PCR reads with MiXCR, one entry per CDR3 protein. The sample includes tens of thousands of distinct CDR3 sequences, around 79% seen only once; the top ten take over 25%. Co-extracting RNA and DNA was done with about 20-33 mg of unsorted bulk tissue as input. Sequencing was performed on liver tumor tissue from sampling region 3. Described subset: tumor region T3, left-lateral pole. These TCRs come from a man aged 35-49 years with primary liver carcinoma and hepatitis B virus infection.

On this clonotype: This may come from a read error, since a much larger clone is one base off. This chain connects TRBV21-1 to TRBJ2-7; the listed D gene, TRBD1, was not tested against the DNA. TRBV21-1 counts as a pseudogene. The CDR3 consists of 13 residues. The CDR3 sequence is CASIQSPKYEQYF. The CDR3 DNA follows: TGTGCCAGCATCCAATCCCCCAAGTACGAGCAGTACTTC.

With respect to this clonotype: This likely comes from a read error, as the CDR3 has no conserved phenylalanine or tryptophan at its end. The genes are TRBV10-3 and TRBJ2-3, with D perhaps assigned TRBD1 or TRBD2 (6 bases each). The V end was cut by 8 bases, the J end by 6 bases, with 18 bases between. This CDR3 is built from 14 residues. CDR1 is ENHRY and CDR2 is SYGVKD in the germline V gene. The CDR3 reads CAIGGRTVEDTQYV. In nucleotides, the CDR3 is TGTGCCATCGGTGGGAGGACAGTGGAGGATACGCAGTATGTT.

As for this clonotype: The CDR3 ends on some other residue instead of the conserved phenylalanine or tryptophan, so this is likely a read error. This chain connects TRBV6-2 or TRBV6-3 to TRBJ2-5; unclear D gene. The CDR3 sequence is 13 residues long. CDR1 and CDR2 (germline): MNHEY, SVGEGT. The chain's CDR3 is CARSDSPPETQYL. Here the CDR3 DNA reads TGTGCCCGCAGTGACTCCCCCCCAGAGACCCAGTACCTC.

A word on this clonotype: One end of the junction fails to match germline, which may point to a read error. This chain connects TRBV5-1 to TRBJ2-1, with TRBD2 matching over 7 bases. This CDR3 has 14 residues. The germline V gene encodes CDR1 SGHRS and CDR2 YFSETQ. The CDR3 DNA reads as TGCGCCAGCAGCATGACCGGGACTAACAATGAGCAGTTCTTT. Protein: CASSMTGTNNEQFF. Full variable domain (outside the CDR3, taken from reference TRBV5-1 and TRBJ2-1): KAGVTQTPRYLIKTRGQQVTLSCSPISGHRSVSWYQQTPGQGLQFLFEYFSETQRNKGNFPGRFSGRQFSNSRSEMNVSTLELGDSALYLCASSMTGTNNEQFFGPGTRLTVL.

This clonotype is a singleton in its sample. This sequence joins TRBV10-3 and TRBJ2-3, with D tentatively TRBD2 (5 bases). CDR1 is ENHRY, CDR2 SYGVKD, per germline. The CDR3 loop spans 14 amino acids. V shed 6 bases and J shed 4 bases, with 14 bases lying between them. In DNA, the CDR3 is TGTGCCATCAGCTTGGGCAGAGGGTCAGATACGCAGTATTTT. Its translation is CAISLGRGSDTQYF.

This clonotype has a count of ten or more. The rearrangement links TRBV5-6 to TRBJ1-5, with 9 bases lining up with TRBD1. Germline values: CDR1 SGHDT, CDR2 YYEEEE. Trimming at V came to 3 bases and at J to 5 bases, leaving 9 bases not matched to a gene. The length of the CDR3 is 16 residues. The CDR3 loop reads CASSYAGTGTDQPQHF. CDR3 coding DNA: TGTGCCAGCAGCTACGCTGGGACAGGGACGGATCAGCCCCAGCATTTT.

This clonotype was recorded many times. A much larger clone lies one base from this, so it may be a read error. Written as DNA, the CDR3 is TGTGCCAGCAGCTTAGGAGTCCCGGGCACAGGTACGCAGTATTTT. It yields the protein CASSLGVPGTGTQYF. This chain uses TRBV11-2 with TRBJ2-3; D is perhaps TRBD1 (5 bases). CDR3 size: 15 residues. Germline V gives CDR1 SGHAT, CDR2 FQNNGV.

V usage is TRBV29-1 and J usage is TRBJ2-3, with 7 bases lining up with TRBD1. CDR3 size: 15 residues. The germline CDR1 and CDR2 sequences are SQVTM and ANQGSEA. V lost 4 bases to trimming and J lost 5 bases; unmatched junction nucleotides: 12. The CDR3 region has the DNA TGCAGCGTTGTATGGGTAGGGGGCATAGGAGATACGCAGTATTTT. Translating gives CSVVWVGGIGDTQYF.

A remark on this clonotype: One base away lies a much larger clone, so this may be a sequencing read error. This is likely a read error, given that the CDR3 carries no conserved phenylalanine or tryptophan at its end. The chain couples TRBV28 to TRBJ2-2; no reliable D call. Germline V gene sequence: CDR1 MDHEN, CDR2 SYDVKM. V lost 4 bases, J lost 0 bases, and 12 bases lay in between. The CDR3 runs 16 residues. This CDR3 is CASSSWTLANTGELFL. The CDR3 nucleotides read TGTGCCAGCAGTTCCTGGACGTTAGCGAACACCGGGGAGCTGTTTCTT.

This clonotype showed up just a few times. Sequence at one end of the junction differs from germline and may be a read error. The chain carries TRBV28 and TRBJ2-1, with D possibly matching TRBD2 (6 bases). Germline CDR1 and CDR2: MDHEN and SYDVKM. The CDR3 extends over 16 amino acids. Here the CDR3 reads CASRRTAGTYYNGQFF. CDR3 nucleotide sequence: TGTGCCAGCAGACGCACTGCCGGGACTTACTACAATGGGCAGTTCTTC.